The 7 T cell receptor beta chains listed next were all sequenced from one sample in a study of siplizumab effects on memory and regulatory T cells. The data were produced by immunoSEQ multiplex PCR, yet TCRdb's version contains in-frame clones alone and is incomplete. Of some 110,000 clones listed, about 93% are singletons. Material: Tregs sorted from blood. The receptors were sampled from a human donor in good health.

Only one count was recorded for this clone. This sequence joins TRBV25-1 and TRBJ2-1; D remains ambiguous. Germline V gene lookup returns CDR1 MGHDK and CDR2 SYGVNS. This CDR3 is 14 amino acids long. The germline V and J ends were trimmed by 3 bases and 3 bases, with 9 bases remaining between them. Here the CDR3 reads CASSDSGGYNEQFF. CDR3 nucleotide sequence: TGTGCCAGCAGTGATTCGGGTGGCTACAATGAGCAGTTCTTC.

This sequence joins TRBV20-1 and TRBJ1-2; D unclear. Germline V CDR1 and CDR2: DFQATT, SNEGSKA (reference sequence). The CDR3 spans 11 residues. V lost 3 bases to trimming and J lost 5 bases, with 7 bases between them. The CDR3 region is CSASRGYGYTF. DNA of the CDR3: TGCAGTGCTAGCCGTGGGTATGGCTACACCTTC.

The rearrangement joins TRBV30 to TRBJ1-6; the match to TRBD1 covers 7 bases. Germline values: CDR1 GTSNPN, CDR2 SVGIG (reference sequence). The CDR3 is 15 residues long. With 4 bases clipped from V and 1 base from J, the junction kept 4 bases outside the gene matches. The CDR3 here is CAWKQGGSYNSPLHF. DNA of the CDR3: TGTGCCTGGAAGCAGGGGGGGTCCTATAATTCACCCCTCCACTTT.

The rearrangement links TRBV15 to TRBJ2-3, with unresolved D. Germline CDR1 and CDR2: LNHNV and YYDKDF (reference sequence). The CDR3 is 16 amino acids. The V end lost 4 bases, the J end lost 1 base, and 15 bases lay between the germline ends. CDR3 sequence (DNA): TGTGCCACCAGCACCAGCCGAAGGCCCCGCACAGATACGCAGTATTTT. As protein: CATSTSRRPRTDTQYF.

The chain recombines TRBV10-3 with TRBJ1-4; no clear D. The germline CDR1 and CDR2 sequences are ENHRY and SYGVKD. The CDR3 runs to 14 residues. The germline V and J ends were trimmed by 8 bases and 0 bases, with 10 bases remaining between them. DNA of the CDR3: TGTGCCATCTCTCAGGCTGCAACTAATGAAAAACTGTTTTTT. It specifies CAISQAATNEKLFF.

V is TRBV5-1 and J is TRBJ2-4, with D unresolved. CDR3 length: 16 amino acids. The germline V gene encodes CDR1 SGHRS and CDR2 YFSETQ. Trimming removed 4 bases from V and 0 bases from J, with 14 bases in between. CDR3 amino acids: CASSPALILAKNIQYF. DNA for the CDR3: TGCGCCAGCAGCCCAGCGCTTATCCTAGCCAAAAACATTCAGTACTTC.

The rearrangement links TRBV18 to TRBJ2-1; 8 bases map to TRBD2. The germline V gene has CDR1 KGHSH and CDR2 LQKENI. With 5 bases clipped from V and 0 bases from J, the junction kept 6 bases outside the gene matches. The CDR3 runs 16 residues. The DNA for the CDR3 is TGTGCCAGCTCAACCGGGACTAGGACCTCCTACAATGAGCAGTTCTTC. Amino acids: CASSTGTRTSYNEQFF.